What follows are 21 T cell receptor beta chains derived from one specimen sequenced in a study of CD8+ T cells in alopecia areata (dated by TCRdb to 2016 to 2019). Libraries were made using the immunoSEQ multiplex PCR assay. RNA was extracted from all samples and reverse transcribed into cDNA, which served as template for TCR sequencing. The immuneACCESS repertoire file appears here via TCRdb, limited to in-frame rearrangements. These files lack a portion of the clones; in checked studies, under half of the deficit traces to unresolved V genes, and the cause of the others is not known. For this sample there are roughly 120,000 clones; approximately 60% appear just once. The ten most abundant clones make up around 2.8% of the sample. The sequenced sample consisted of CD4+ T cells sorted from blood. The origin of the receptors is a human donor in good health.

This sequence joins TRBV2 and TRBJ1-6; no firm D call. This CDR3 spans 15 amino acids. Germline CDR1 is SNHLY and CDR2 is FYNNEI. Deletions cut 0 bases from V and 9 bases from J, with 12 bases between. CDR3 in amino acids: CASSEAEHAGSPLHF. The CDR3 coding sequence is TGTGCCAGCAGTGAAGCGGAGCATGCGGGTTCACCCCTCCACTTT. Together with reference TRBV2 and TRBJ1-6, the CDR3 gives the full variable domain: EPEVTQTPSHQVTQMGQEVILRCVPISNHLYFYWYRQILGQKVEFLVSFYNNEISEKSEIFDDQFSVERPDGSNFTLKIRSTKLEDSAMYFCASSEAEHAGSPLHFGNGTRLTVT.

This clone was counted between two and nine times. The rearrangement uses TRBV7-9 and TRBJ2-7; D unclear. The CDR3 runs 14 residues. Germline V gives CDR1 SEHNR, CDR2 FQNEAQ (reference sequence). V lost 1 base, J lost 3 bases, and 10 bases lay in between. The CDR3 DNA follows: TGTGCCAGCAGCTTAGGTGCCCAGAGCTACGAGCAGTACTTC. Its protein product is CASSLGAQSYEQYF.

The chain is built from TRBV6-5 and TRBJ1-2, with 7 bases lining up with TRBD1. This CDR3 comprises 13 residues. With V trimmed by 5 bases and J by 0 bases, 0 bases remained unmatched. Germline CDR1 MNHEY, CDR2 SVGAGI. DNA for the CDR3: TGTGCCAGCAGTGGGACAGCTAACTATGGCTACACCTTC. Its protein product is CASSGTANYGYTF.

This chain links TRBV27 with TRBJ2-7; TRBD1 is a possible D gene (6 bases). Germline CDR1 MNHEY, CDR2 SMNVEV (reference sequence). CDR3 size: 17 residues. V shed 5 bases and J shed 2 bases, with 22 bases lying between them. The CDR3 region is CASSRLMTRDKTYEQYF. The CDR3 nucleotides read TGTGCCAGCAGTCGACTAATGACCCGGGACAAGACCTACGAGCAGTACTTC.

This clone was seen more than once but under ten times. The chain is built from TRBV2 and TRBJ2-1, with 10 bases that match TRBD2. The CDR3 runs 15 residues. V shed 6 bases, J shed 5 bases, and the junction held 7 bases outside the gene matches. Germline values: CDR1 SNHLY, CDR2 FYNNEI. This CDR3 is CASRSSGGENNEQFF. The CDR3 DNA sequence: TGTGCCAGCAGAAGCAGCGGGGGGGAAAACAATGAGCAGTTCTTC.

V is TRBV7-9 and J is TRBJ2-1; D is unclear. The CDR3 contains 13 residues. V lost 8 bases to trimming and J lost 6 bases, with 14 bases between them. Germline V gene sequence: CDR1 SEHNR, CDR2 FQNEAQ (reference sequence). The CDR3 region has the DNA TGTGCCAGCGGACCTAAAGGCGGCAATGAGCAGTTCTTC. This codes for CASGPKGGNEQFF.

This CDR3 is CASSRTDFTDTQYF. CDR3 nucleotides: TGTGCCAGCAGCCGGACAGATTTCACAGATACGCAGTATTTT. This chain joins TRBV14 and TRBJ2-3; the D gene is possibly TRBD1 (6 bases). CDR1 is SGHDN, CDR2 FVKESK, per germline. The CDR3 has 14 amino acids. The V and J ends lost 4 bases and 2 bases respectively, with 10 bases between them.

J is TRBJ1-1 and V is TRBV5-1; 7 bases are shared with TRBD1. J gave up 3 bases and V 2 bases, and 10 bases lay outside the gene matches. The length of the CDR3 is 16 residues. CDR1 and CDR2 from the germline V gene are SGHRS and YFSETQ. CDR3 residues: CASSLDRVGGYTEAFF. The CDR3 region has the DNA TGCGCCAGCAGCTTAGACAGGGTAGGAGGTTACACTGAAGCTTTCTTT. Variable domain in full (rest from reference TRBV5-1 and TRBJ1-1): KAGVTQTPRYLIKTRGQQVTLSCSPISGHRSVSWYQQTPGQGLQFLFEYFSETQRNKGNFPGRFSGRQFSNSRSEMNVSTLELGDSALYLCASSLDRVGGYTEAFFGQGTRLTVV.

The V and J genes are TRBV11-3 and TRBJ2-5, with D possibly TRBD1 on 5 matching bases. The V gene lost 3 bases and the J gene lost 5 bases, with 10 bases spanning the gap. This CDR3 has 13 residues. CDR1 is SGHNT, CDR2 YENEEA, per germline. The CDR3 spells CASSFPGSETQYF. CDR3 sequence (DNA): TGTGCCAGCAGCTTCCCAGGGTCCGAGACCCAGTACTTC.

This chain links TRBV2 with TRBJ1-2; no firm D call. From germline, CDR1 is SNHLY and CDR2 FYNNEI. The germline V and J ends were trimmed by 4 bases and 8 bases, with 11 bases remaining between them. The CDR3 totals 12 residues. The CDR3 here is CASSAGERGYTF. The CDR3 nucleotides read TGTGCCAGCAGTGCTGGGGAGCGGGGCTACACCTTC.

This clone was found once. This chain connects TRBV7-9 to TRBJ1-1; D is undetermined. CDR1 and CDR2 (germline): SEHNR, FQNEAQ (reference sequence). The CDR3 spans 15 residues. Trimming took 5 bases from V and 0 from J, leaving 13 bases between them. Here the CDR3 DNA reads TGTGCCAGCAGCCCTCCGAATGGGATGAACACTGAAGCTTTCTTT. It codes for CASSPPNGMNTEAFF.

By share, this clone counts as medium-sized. The CDR3 DNA is TGTGCCAGCAGCTCTCACGGGACAGAAGGAGGCTACACCTTC. This codes for CASSSHGTEGGYTF. The chain employs TRBV7-9 and TRBJ1-2, with 7 nucleotides matching TRBD1. CDR3 length: 14 residues. The germline CDR1 and CDR2 sequences are SEHNR and FQNEAQ (reference sequence). With 4 bases clipped from V and 8 bases from J, the junction kept 10 bases outside the gene matches.

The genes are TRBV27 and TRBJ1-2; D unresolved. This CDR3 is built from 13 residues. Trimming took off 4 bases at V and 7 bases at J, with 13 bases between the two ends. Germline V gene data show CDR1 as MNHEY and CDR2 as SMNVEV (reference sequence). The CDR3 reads CASSSAAEAGYTF. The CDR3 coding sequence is TGTGCCAGCAGTTCGGCCGCCGAGGCTGGCTACACCTTC.

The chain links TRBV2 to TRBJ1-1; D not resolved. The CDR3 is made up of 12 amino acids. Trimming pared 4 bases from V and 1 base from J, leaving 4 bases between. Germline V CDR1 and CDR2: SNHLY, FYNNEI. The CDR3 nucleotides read TGTGCCAGCAGTGTCGGGAACACTGAAGCTTTCTTT. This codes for CASSVGNTEAFF. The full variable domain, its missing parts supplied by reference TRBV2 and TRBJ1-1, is EPEVTQTPSHQVTQMGQEVILRCVPISNHLYFYWYRQILGQKVEFLVSFYNNEISEKSEIFDDQFSVERPDGSNFTLKIRSTKLEDSAMYFCASSVGNTEAFFGQGTRLTVV.

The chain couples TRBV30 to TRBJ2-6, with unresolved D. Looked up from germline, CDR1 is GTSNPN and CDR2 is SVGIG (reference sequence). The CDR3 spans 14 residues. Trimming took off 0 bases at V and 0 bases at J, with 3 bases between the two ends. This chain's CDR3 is CAWSVYSGANVLTF. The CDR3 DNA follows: TGTGCCTGGAGTGTATACTCTGGGGCCAACGTCCTGACTTTC.

This chain's CDR3 is CASRPLRVAYNEQFF. In DNA, the CDR3 is TGTGCCAGCAGGCCTCTGAGAGTAGCCTACAATGAGCAGTTCTTC. The V and J genes are TRBV11-2 and TRBJ2-1, with D unclear. Per the germline V gene, CDR1 is SGHAT and CDR2 is FQNNGV. Trimming removed 6 bases at V and 2 bases at J, with 14 bases between. The CDR3 covers 15 residues.

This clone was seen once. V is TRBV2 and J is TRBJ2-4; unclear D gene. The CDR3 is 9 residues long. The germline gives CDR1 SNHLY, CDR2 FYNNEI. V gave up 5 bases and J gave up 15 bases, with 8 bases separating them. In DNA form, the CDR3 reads TGTGCCAGCAGTCCCAATGGGTACTTC. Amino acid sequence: CASSPNGYF. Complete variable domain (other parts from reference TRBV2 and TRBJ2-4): EPEVTQTPSHQVTQMGQEVILRCVPISNHLYFYWYRQILGQKVEFLVSFYNNEISEKSEIFDDQFSVERPDGSNFTLKIRSTKLEDSAMYFCASSPNGYFGAGTRLSVL.

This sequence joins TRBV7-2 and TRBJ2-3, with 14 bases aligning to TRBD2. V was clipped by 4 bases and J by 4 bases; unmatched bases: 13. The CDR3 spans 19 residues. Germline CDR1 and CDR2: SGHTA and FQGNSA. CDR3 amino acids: CASSSITTSGGAVADTQYF. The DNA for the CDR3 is TGTGCCAGCAGCTCTATTACGACTAGCGGGGGGGCCGTGGCAGATACGCAGTATTTT.

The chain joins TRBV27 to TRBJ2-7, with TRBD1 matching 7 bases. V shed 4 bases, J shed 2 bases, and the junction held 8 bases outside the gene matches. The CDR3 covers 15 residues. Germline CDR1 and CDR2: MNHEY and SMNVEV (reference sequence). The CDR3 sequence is CASSSIQGFTYEQYF. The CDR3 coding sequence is TGTGCCAGCAGTTCAATACAGGGGTTCACCTACGAGCAGTACTTC.

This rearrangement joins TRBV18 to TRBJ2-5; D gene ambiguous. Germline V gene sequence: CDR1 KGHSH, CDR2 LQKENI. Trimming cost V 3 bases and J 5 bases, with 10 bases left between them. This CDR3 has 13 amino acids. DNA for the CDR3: TGTGCCAGCTCACCGGGCCTGGGCGAGACCCAGTACTTC. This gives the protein CASSPGLGETQYF.

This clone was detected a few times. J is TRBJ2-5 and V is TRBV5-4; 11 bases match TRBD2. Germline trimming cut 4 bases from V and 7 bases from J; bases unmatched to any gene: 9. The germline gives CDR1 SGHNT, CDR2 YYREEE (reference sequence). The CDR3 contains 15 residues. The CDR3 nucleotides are TGTGCCAGCAGCGTTAGCGGGGGGGCGGAGAGGACCCAGTACTTC. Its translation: CASSVSGGAERTQYF.